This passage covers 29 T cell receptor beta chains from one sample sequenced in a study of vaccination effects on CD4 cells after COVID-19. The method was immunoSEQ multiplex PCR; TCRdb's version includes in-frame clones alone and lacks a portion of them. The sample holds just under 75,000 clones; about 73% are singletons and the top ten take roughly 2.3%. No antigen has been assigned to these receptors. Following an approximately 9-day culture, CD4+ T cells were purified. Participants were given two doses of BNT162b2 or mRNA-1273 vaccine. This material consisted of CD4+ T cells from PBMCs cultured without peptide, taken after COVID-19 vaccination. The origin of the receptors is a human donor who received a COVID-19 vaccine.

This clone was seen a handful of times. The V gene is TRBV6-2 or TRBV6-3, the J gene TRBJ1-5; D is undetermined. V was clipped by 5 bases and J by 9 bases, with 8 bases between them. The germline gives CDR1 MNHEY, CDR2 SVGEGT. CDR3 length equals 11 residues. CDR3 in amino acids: CASSPPGPQHF. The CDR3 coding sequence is TGTGCCAGCAGTCCCCCCGGGCCCCAGCATTTT.

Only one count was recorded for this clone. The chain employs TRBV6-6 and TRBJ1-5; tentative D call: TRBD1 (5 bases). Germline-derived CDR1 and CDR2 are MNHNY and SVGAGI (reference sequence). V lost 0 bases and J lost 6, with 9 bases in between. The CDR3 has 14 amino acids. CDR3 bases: TGTGCCAGCAGTTACTCGGATGGGGGTCAGCCCCAGCATTTT. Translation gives CASSYSDGGQPQHF.

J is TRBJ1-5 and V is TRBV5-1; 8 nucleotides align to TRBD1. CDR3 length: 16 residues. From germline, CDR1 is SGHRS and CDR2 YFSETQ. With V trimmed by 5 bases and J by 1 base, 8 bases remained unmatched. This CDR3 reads CASRPGQGESNQPQHF. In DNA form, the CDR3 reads TGCGCCAGCAGACCCGGACAGGGCGAGAGCAATCAGCCCCAGCATTTT.

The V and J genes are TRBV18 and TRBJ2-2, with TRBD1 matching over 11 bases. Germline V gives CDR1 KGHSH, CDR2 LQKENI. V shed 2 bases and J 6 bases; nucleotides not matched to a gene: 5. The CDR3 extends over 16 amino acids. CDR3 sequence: CASSPRGQGAAGELFF. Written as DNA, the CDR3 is TGTGCCAGCTCACCAAGAGGACAGGGGGCAGCCGGGGAGCTGTTTTTT.

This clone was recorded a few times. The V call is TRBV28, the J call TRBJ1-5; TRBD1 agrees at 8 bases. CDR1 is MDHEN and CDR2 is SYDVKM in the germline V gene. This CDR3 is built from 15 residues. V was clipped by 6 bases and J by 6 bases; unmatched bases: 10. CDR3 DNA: TGTGCCAGCAGCCTAGTCGGCAGGGGGCTTCAGCCCCAGCATTTT. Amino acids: CASSLVGRGLQPQHF.

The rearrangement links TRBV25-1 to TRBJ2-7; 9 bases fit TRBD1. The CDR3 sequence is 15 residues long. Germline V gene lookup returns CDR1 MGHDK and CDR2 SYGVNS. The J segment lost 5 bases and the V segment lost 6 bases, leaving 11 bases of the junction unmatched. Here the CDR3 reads CASRDGQGRGDEQYV. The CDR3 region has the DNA TGTGCCAGCAGAGATGGACAGGGGCGCGGAGACGAGCAGTACGTC.

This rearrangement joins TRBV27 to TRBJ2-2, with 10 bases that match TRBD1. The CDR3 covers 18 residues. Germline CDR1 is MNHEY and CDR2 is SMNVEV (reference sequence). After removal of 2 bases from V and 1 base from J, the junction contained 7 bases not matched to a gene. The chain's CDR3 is CASSLDGDRGWNTGELFF. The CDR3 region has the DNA TGTGCCAGCAGTTTAGATGGGGACAGGGGTTGGAACACCGGGGAGCTGTTTTTT.

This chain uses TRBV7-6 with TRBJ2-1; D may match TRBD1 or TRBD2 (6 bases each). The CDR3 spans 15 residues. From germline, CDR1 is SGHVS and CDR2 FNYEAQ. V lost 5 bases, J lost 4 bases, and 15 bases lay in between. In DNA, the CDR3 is TGTGCCAGCAGCAGCACAGGGACTGTTTACAATGAGCAGTTCTTC. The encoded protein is CASSSTGTVYNEQFF.

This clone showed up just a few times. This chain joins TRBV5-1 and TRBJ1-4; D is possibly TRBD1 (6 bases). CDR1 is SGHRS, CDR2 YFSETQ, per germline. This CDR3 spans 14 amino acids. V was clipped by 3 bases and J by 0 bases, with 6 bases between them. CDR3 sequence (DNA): TGCGCCAGCAGCTCAGGGGCAACTAATGAAAAACTGTTTTTT. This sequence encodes CASSSGATNEKLFF.

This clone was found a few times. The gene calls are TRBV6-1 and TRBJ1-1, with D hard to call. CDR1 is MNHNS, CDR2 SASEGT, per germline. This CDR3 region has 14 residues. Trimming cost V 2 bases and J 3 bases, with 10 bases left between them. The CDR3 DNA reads TGTGCCAGCAGTGAACGTGGGTTGTACACTGAAGCTTTCTTT. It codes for CASSERGLYTEAFF.

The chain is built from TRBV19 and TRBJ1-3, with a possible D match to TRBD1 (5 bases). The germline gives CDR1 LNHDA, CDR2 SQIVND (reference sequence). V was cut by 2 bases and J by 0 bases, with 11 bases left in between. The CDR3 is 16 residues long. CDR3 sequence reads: CASSISTGRSGNTIYF. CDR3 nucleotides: TGTGCCAGTAGTATAAGTACAGGTCGCTCTGGAAACACCATATATTTT.

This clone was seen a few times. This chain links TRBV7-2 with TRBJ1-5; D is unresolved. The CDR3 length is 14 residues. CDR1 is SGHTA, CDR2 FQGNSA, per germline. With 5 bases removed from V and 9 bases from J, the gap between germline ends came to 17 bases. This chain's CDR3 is CASSPGQEGSPQHF. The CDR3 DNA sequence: TGTGCCAGCAGCCCCGGTCAGGAAGGGTCGCCCCAGCATTTT.

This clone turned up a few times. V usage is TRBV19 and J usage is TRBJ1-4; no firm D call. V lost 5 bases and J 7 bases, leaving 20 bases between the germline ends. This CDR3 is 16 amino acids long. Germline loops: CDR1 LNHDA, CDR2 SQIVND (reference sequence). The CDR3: CASSRAGDGESEKLFF. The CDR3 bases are TGTGCCAGTAGTCGGGCCGGGGATGGGGAAAGTGAAAAACTGTTTTTT. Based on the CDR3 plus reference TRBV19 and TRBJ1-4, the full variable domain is DGGITQSPKYLFRKEGQNVTLSCEQNLNHDAMYWYRQDPGQGLRLIYYSQIVNDFQKGDIAEGYSVSREKKESFPLTVTSAQKNPTAFYLCASSRAGDGESEKLFFGSGTQLSVL.

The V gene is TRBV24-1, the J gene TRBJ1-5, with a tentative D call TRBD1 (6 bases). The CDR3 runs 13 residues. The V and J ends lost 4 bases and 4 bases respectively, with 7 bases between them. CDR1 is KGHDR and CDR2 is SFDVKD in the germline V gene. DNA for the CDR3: TGTGCCACCAGTGAAACAGGGAATCAGCCCCAGCATTTT. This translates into CATSETGNQPQHF.

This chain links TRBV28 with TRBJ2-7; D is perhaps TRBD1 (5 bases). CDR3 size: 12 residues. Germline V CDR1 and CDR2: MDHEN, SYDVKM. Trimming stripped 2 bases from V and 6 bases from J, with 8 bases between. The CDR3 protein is CASSLQGREQYV. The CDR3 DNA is TGTGCCAGCAGTTTACAGGGTCGCGAGCAGTACGTC.

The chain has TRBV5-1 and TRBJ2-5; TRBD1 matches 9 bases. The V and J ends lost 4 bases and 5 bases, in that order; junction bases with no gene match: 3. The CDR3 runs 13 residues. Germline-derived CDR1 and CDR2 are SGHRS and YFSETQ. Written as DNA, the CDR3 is TGCGCCAGCAGCCCAGGGACAGGGGAGACCCAGTACTTC. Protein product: CASSPGTGETQYF. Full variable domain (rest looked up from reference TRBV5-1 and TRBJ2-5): KAGVTQTPRYLIKTRGQQVTLSCSPISGHRSVSWYQQTPGQGLQFLFEYFSETQRNKGNFPGRFSGRQFSNSRSEMNVSTLELGDSALYLCASSPGTGETQYFGPGTRLLVL.

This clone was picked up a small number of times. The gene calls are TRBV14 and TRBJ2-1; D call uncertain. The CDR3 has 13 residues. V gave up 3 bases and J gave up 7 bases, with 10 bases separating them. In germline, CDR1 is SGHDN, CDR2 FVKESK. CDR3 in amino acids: CASSQRSSNEQFF. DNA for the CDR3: TGTGCCAGCAGCCAGAGATCCTCTAATGAGCAGTTCTTC.

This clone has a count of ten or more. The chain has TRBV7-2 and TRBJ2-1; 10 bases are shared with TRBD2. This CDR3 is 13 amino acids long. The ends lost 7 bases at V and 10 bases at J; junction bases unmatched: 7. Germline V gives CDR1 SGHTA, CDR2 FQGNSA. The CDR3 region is CASTIAGGGEQFF. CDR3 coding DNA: TGTGCCAGCACCATAGCGGGGGGTGGGGAGCAGTTCTTC. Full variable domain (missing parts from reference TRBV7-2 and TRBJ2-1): GAGVSQSPSNKVTEKGKDVELRCDPISGHTALYWYRQSLGQGLEFLIYFQGNSAPDKSGLPSDRFSAERTGGSVSTLTIQRTQQEDSAVYLCASTIAGGGEQFFGPGTRLTVL.

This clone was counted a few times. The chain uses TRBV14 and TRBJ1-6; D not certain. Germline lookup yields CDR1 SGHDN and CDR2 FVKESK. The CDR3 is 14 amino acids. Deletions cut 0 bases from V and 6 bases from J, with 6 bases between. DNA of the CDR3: TGTGCCAGCAGCCAAGAATTGGGTAATTCACCCCTCCACTTT. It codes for CASSQELGNSPLHF.

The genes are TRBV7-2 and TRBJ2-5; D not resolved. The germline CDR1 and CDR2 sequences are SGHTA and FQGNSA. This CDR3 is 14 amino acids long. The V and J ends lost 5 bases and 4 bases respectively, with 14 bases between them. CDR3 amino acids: CASSNRAVGETQYF. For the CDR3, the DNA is TGTGCCAGCAGCAACCGGGCGGTTGGAGAGACCCAGTACTTC.

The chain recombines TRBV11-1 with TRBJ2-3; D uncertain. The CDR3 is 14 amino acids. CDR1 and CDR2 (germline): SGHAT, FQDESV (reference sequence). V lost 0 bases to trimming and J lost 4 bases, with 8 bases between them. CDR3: CASSLAQVSDTQYF. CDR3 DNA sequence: TGTGCCAGCAGCTTAGCCCAGGTATCAGATACGCAGTATTTT.

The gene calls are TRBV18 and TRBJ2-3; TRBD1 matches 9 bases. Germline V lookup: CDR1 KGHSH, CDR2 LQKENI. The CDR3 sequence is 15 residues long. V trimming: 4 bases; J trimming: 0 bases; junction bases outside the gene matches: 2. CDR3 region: CASSLGQGSTDTQYF. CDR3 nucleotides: TGTGCCAGCTCACTAGGACAGGGGAGCACAGATACGCAGTATTTT.

CDR3 sequence (DNA): TGCGCCAGCAGTAGGGCAAGGGCCTACAATGAGCAGTTCTTC. Translation: CASSRARAYNEQFF. V gene TRBV5-1 combines with J gene TRBJ2-1; no reliable D call. Trimming removed 5 bases from V and 2 bases from J, with 11 bases in between. Germline V lookup: CDR1 SGHRS, CDR2 YFSETQ. The CDR3 runs 14 residues.

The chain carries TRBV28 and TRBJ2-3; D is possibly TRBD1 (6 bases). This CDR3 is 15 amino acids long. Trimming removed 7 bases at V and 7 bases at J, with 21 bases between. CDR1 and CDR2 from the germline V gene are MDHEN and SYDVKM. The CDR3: CASTVGRGFTNTQYF. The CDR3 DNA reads TGTGCCAGCACCGTGGGCAGGGGCTTTACCAATACGCAGTATTTT.

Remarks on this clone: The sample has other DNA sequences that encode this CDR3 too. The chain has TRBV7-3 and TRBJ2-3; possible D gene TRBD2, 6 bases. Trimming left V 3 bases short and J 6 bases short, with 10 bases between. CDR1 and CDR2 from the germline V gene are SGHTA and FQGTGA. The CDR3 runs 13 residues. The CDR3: CASSLRRGDTQYF. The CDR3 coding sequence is TGTGCCAGCAGCTTGCGACGGGGGGATACGCAGTATTTT.

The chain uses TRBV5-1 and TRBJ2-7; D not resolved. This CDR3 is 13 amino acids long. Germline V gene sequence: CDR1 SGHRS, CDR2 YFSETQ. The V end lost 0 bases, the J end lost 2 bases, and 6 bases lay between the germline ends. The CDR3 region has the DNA TGCGCCAGCAGCTTGGATTTTCCCTACGAGCAGTACGTC. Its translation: CASSLDFPYEQYV.

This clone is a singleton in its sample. As DNA, the CDR3 is TGTGCCACCAGTGCGGAGGGATCTAGCACAGATACGCAGTATTTT. Translated: CATSAEGSSTDTQYF. The chain links TRBV24-1 to TRBJ2-3; possible D gene TRBD2, 6 bases. Germline CDR1 reads KGHDR; CDR2 reads SFDVKD. The ends were cut back, 5 bases at V and 0 bases at J, with 11 bases in the middle. This CDR3 has 15 residues.

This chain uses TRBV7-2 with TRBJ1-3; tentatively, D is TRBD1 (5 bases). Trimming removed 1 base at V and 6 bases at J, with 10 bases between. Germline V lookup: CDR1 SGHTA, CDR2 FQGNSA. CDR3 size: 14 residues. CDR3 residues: CASSLGGVLNTIYF. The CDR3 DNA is TGTGCCAGCAGCTTAGGGGGGGTCTTAAACACCATATATTTT.

The CDR3 loop is CASSSESGVRDTQYF. As DNA, the CDR3 is TGCGCCAGCAGCTCCGAATCAGGGGTGAGGGATACGCAGTATTTT. The rearrangement uses TRBV5-1 and TRBJ2-3; D is possibly TRBD1 (6 bases). Trimming stripped 3 bases from V and 6 bases from J, with 17 bases between. CDR1 SGHRS and CDR2 YFSETQ come from the germline V gene. CDR3 length: 15 amino acids.